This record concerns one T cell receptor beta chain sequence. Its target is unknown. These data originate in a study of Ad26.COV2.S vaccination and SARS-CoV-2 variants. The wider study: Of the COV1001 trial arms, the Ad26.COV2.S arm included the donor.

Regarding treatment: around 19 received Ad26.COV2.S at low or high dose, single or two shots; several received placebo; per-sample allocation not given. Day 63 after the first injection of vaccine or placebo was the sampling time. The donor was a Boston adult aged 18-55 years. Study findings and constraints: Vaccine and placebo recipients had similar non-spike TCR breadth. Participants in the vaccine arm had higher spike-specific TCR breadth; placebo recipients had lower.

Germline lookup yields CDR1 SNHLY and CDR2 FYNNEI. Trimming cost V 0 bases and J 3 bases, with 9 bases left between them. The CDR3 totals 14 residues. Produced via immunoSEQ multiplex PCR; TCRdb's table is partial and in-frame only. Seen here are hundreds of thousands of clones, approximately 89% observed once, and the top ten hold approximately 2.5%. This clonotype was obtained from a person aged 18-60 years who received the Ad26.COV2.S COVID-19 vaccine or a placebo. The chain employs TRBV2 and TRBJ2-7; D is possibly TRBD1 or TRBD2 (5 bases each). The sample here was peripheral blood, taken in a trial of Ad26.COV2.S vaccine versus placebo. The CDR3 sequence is CASSEAGRDYEQYF. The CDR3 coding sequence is TGTGCCAGCAGTGAAGCGGGACGTGACTACGAGCAGTACTTC.